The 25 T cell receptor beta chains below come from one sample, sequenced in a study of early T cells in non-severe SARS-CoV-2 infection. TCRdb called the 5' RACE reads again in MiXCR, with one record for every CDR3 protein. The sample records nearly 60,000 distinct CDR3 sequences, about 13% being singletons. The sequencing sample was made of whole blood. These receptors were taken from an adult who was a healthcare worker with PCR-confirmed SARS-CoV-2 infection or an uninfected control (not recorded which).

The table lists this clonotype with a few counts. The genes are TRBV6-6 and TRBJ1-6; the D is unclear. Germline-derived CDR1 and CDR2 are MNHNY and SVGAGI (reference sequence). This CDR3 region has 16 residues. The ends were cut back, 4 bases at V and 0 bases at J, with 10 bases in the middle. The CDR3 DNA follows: TGTGCCAGCAGTTCTCCAGGCAGCTCCTATAATTCACCCCTCCACTTT. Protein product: CASSSPGSSYNSPLHF.

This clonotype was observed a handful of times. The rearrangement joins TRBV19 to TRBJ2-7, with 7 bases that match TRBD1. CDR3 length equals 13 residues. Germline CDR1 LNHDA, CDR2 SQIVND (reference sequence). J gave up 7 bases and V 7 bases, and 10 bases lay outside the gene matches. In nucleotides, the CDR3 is TGTGCCAGTACTCCTAAGGGGGCAGGGGAGCAGTACTTC. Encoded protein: CASTPKGAGEQYF.

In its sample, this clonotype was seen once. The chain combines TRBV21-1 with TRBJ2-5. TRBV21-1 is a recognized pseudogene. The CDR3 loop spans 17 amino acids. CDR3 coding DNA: TGTGCCAGCAGCAAAGTCAGGTGCGAGAGGTGCCAAGAGACCCAGTACTTC. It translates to CASSKVRCERCQETQYF.

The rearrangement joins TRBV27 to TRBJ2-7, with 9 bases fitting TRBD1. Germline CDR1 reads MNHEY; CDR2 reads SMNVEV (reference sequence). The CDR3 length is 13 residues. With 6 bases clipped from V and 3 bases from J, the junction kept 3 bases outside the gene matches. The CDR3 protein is CASRGQGGYEQYF. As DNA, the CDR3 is TGTGCCAGCAGGGGACAGGGCGGCTACGAGCAGTACTTC.

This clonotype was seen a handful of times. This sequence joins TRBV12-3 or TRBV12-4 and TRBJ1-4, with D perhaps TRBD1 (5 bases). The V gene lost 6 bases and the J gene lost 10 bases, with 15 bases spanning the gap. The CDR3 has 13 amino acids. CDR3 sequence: CASSLDGRGKLFF. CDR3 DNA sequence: TGTGCCAGCAGCCTTGACGGGAGGGGAAAACTGTTTTTT.

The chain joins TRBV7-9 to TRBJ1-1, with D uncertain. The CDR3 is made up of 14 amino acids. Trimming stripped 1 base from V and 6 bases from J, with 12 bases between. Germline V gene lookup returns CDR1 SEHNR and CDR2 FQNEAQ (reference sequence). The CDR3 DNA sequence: TGTGCCAGCAGCTTAGAGGACGTTAGCCCTGAAGCTTTCTTT. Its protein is CASSLEDVSPEAFF.

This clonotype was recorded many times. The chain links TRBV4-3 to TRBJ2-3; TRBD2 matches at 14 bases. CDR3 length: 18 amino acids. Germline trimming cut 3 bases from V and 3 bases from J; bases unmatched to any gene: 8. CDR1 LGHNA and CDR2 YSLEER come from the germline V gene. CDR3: CASSQEGRLAGGTDTQYF. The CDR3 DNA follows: TGCGCCAGCAGCCAGGAAGGTCGACTAGCGGGAGGGACAGATACGCAGTATTTT.

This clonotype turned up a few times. CDR3 DNA: TGCGCCAGCAGCGAAGGACAGGGGAGCTCCTATAATTCACCCCTCCACTTT. Translated, it gives CASSEGQGSSYNSPLHF. This chain connects TRBV5-1 to TRBJ1-6; 9 bases fit TRBD1. The germline CDR1 and CDR2 sequences are SGHRS and YFSETQ. V lost 4 bases, J lost 0 bases, and 5 bases stayed unmatched. This CDR3 contains 17 residues.

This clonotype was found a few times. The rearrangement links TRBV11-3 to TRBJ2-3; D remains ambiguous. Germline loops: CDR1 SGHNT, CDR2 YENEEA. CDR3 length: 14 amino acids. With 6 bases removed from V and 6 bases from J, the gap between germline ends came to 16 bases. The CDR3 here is CASSAAPYVDTQYF. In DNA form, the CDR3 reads TGTGCCAGCAGTGCGGCTCCATACGTCGATACGCAGTATTTT. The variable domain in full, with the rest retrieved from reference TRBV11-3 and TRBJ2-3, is EAGVVQSPRYKIIEKKQPVAFWCNPISGHNTLYWYLQNLGQGPELLIRYENEEAVDDSQLPKDRFSAERLKGVDSTLKIQPAELGDSAVYLCASSAAPYVDTQYFGPGTRLTVL.

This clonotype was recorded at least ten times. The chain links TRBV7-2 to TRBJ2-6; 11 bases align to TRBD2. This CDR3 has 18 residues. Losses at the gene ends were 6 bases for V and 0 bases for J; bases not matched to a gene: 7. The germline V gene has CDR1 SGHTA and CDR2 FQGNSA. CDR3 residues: CASRSRLAGSSGANVLTF. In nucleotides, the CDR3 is TGTGCCAGCAGGAGCAGACTAGCGGGAAGCTCTGGGGCCAACGTCCTGACTTTC.

The CDR3 loop reads CASSPFGSSYNSPLHF. DNA of the CDR3: TGTGCCAGCAGCCCATTCGGGAGCTCCTATAATTCACCCCTCCACTTT. The chain joins TRBV5-6 to TRBJ1-6; no clear D. This CDR3 has 16 amino acids. V lost 4 bases and J lost 0, with 11 bases in between. Germline V gives CDR1 SGHDT, CDR2 YYEEEE. The full variable domain, its missing parts supplied by reference TRBV5-6 and TRBJ1-6, is DAGVTQSPTHLIKTRGQQVTLRCSPKSGHDTVSWYQQALGQGPQFIFQYYEEEERQRGNFPDRFSGHQFPNYSSELNVNALLLGDSALYLCASSPFGSSYNSPLHFGNGTRLTVT.

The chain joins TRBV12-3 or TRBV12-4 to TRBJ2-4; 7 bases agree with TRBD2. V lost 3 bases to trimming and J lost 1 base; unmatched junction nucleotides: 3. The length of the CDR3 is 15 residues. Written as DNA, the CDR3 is TGTGCCAGCAGTTTCGGGGGGTTTGCCAAAAACATTCAGTACTTC. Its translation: CASSFGGFAKNIQYF.

The CDR3 DNA is TGTGCCAGCAGTCTTTTCAGCGGGGGCTTCCACGAGCAGTACTTC. Translation gives CASSLFSGGFHEQYF. V gene TRBV28 combines with J gene TRBJ2-7, with 8 bases that match TRBD2. The CDR3 extends over 15 amino acids. From germline, CDR1 is MDHEN and CDR2 SYDVKM. V gave up 5 bases and J gave up 5 bases; unmatched junction bases: 11.

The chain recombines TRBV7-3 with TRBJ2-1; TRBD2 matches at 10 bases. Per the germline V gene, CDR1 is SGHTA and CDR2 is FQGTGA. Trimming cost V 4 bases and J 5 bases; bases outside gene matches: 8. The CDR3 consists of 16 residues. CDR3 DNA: TGTGCCAGCAGCTCGATCCCGGGACTAGCGAACAATGAGCAGTTCTTC. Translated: CASSSIPGLANNEQFF.

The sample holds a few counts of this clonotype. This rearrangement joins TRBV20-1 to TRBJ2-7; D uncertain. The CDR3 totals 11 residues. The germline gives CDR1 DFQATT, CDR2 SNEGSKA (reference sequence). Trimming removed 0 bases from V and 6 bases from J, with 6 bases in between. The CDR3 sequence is CSAREGFEQYF. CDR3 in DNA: TGCAGTGCTAGAGAGGGTTTCGAGCAGTACTTC.

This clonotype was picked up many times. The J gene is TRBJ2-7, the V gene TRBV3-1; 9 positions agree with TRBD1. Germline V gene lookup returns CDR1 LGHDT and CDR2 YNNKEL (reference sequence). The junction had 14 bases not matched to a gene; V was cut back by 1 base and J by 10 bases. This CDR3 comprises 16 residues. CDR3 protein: CASSQASVGQGPSQYF. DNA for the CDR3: TGTGCCAGCAGCCAAGCGTCTGTCGGACAGGGGCCCTCCCAGTACTTC.

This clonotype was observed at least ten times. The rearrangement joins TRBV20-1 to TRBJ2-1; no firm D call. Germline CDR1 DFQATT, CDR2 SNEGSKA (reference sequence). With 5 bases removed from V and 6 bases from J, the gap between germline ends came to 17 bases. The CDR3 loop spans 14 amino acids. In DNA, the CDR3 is TGCAGTGCTCCTCGACTCCAAAACCCCAATGAGCAGTTCTTC. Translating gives CSAPRLQNPNEQFF.

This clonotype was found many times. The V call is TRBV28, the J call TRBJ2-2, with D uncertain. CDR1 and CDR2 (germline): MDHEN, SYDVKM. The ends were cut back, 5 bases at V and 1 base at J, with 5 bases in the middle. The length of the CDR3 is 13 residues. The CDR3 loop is CASSIGNTGELFF. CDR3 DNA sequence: TGTGCCAGCAGTATCGGGAACACCGGGGAGCTGTTTTTT.

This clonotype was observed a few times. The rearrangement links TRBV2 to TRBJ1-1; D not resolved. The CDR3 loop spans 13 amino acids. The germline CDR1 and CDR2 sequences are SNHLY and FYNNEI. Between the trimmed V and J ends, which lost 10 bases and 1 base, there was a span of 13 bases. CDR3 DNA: TGTGCCACCCGAAGGACGGCGAACACTGAAGCTTTCTTT. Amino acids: CATRRTANTEAFF.

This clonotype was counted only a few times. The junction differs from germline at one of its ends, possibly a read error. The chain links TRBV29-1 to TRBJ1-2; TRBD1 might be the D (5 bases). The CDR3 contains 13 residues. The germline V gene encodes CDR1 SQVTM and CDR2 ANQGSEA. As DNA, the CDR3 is TGCAGCGTTGGAACCGGGGGAGAGAATGGCTACTCCTTC. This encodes CSVGTGGENGYSF. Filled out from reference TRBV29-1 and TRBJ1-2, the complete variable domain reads SAVISQKPSRDICQRGTSLTIQCQVDSQVTMMFWYRQQPGQSLTLIATANQGSEATYESGFVIDKFPISRPNLTFSTLTVSNMSPEDSSIYLCSVGTGGENGYSFGSGTRLTVV.

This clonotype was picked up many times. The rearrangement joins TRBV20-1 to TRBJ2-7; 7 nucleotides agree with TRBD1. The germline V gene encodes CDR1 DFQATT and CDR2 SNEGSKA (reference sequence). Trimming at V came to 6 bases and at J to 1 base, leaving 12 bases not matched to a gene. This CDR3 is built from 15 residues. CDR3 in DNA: TGCAGTGCCTGGGTATTACAGGGGATATCCTACGAGCAGTACTTC. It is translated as CSAWVLQGISYEQYF.

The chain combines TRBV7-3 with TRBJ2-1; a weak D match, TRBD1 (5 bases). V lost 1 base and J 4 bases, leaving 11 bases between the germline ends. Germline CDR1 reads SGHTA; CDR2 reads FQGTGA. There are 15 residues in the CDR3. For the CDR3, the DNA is TGTGCCAGCAGCTTAAATGTAGGGGTTTACAATGAGCAGTTCTTC. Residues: CASSLNVGVYNEQFF.

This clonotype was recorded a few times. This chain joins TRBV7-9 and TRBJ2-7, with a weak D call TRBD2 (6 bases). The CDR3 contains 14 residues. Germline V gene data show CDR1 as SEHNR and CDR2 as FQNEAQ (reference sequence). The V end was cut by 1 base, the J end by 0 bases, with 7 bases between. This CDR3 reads CASSLGLDSYEQYF. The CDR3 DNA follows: TGTGCCAGCAGCTTAGGACTAGACTCCTACGAGCAGTACTTC.

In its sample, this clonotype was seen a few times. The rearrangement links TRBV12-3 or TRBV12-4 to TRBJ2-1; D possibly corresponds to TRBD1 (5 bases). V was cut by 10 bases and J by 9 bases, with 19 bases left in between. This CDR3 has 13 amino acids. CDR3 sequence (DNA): TGTGCCACCCGGCAAGGGGCCTCAGGTGAGCAGTTCTTC. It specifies CATRQGASGEQFF.

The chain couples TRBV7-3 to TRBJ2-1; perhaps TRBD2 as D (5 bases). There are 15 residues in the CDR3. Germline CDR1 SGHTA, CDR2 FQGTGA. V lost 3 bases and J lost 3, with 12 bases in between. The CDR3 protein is CASSLSRGSYNEQFF. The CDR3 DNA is TGTGCCAGCAGCTTGTCGAGAGGGAGCTACAATGAGCAGTTCTTC.